The subject of this entry is one TCR beta chain. Assay used: immunoSEQ multiplex PCR; TCRdb lists only in-frame clones, some missing. The sample contains about 140,000 clones, about 87% of which appear only once. The record originates from a study of blood T cell repertoires in COVID-19. V lost 2 bases to trimming and J lost 4 bases, with 6 bases between them. The CDR3 consists of 13 residues. Sequenced sample: peripheral blood. This chain connects TRBV12-3 or TRBV12-4 to TRBJ1-5; no firm D call. This TCR came from a woman aged 40 to 55 with acute or convalescent COVID-19. This CDR3 reads CASSLTRNQPQHF. The CDR3 DNA reads as TGTGCCAGCAGTTTAACGAGGAATCAGCCCCAGCATTTT.